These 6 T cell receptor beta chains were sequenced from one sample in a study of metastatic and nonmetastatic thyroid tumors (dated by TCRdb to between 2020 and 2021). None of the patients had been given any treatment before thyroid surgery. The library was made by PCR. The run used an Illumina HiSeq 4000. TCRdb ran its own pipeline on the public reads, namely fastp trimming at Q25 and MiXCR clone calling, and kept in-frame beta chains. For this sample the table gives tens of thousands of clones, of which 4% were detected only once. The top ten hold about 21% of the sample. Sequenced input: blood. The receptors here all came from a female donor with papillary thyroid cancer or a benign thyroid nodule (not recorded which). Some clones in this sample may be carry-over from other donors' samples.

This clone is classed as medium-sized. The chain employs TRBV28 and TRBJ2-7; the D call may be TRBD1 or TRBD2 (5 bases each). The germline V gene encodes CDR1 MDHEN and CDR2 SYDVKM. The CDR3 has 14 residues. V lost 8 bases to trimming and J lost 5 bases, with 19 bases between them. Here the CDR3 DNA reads TGTGCCAGCCGCCGAGGGGCTAGCTTCAACGAGCAGTACTTC. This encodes CASRRGASFNEQYF.

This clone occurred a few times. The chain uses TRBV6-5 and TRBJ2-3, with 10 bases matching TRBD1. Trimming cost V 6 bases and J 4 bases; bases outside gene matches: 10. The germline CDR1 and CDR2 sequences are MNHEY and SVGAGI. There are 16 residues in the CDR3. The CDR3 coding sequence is TGTGCCAGCAGCTACACCAGAGGACAGGGGGCAGATACGCAGTATTTT. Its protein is CASSYTRGQGADTQYF.

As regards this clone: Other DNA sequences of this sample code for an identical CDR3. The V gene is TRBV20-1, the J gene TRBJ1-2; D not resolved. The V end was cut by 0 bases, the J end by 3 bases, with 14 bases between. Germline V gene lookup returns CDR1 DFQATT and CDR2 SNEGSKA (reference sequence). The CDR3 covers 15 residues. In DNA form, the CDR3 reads TGCAGTGCTAGAGATCTGAGGGCGTCGGACTATGGCTACACCTTC. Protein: CSARDLRASDYGYTF.

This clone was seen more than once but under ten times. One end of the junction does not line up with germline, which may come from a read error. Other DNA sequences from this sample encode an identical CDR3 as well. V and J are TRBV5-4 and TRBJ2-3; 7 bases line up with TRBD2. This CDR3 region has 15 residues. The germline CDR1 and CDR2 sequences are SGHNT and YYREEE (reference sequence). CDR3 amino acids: CASAGEAHLTDTQYF. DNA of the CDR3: TGTGCCAGCGCGGGGGAAGCCCACTTAACAGATACGCAGTACTTT.

The CDR3, as DNA: TGCGCCAGCAGCTACGACAGAAGCACAGATACGCAGTATTTT. The encoded protein is CASSYDRSTDTQYF. This chain connects TRBV5-1 to TRBJ2-3; weak D call: TRBD1 (5 bases). V lost 3 bases to trimming and J lost 0 bases, with 8 bases between them. Germline CDR1 reads SGHRS; CDR2 reads YFSETQ. The CDR3 spans 14 residues. The complete variable domain, with remaining parts taken from reference TRBV5-1 and TRBJ2-3, reads KAGVTQTPRYLIKTRGQQVTLSCSPISGHRSVSWYQQTPGQGLQFLFEYFSETQRNKGNFPGRFSGRQFSNSRSEMNVSTLELGDSALYLCASSYDRSTDTQYFGPGTRLTVL.

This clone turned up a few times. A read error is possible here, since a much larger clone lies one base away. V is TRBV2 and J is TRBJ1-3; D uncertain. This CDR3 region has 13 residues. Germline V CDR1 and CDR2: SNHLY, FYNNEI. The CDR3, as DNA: TGTGCCAGCCAATTCAACTCTGGAAGCACCATATATTTT. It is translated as CASQFNSGSTIYF. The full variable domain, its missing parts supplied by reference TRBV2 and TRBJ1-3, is EPEVTQTPSHQVTQMGQEVILRCVPISNHLYFYWYRQILGQKVEFLVSFYNNEISEKSEIFDDQFSVERPDGSNFTLKIRSTKLEDSAMYFCASQFNSGSTIYFGEGSWLTVV.